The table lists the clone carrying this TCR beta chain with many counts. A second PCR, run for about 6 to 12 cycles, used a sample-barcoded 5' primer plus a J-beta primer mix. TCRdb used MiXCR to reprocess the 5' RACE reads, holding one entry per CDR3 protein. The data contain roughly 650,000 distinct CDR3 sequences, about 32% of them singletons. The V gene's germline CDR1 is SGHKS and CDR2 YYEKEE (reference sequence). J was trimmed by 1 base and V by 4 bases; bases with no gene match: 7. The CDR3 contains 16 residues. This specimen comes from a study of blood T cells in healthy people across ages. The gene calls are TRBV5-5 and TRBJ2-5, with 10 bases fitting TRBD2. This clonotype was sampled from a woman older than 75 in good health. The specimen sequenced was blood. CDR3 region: CASSPVERGGQETQYF. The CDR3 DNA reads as TGTGCCAGCAGCCCAGTCGAGCGGGGGGGCCAAGAGACCCAGTACTTC.